The 14 T cell receptor beta chains listed next were all sequenced from one sample in a study of vaccination effects on CD4 cells after COVID-19. Profiled with immunoSEQ multiplex PCR; TCRdb holds only in-frame clones, not every one. The sample yields around 50,000 clones, nearly 75% seen once. Following a roughly ten-day culture, CD4+ T cells were purified. SARS-CoV-2 infected the person between March and December 2020, as confirmed by PCR. Two doses of BNT162b2 or mRNA-1273 vaccine were administered to participants. Which antigens these TCRs recognize remains unknown. The input for sequencing was CD4+ T cells from PBMCs cultured without peptide, taken after COVID-19 vaccination. All receptors derive from a human donor who had a prior SARS-CoV-2 infection.

The V and J genes are TRBV6-5 and TRBJ1-1, with no clear D. This CDR3 comprises 14 residues. The V and J ends lost 7 bases and 4 bases respectively, with 16 bases between them. In germline, CDR1 is MNHEY, CDR2 SVGAGI. CDR3 DNA: TGTGCCAGCACAATGACCCAGGAAGGCACTGAAGCTTTCTTT. It is translated as CASTMTQEGTEAFF.

The chain joins TRBV20-1 to TRBJ2-1, with 7 bases aligning to TRBD2. V lost 5 bases and J lost 10; bases outside the gene matches: 5. CDR3 length equals 11 residues. Germline assignment: CDR1 DFQATT and CDR2 SNEGSKA (reference sequence). CDR3 sequence (DNA): TGCAGTGCTGCCGGGACTAAAGAGCAGTTCTTC. Its protein product is CSAAGTKEQFF.

The chain couples TRBV7-3 to TRBJ1-2, with D maybe TRBD1 (6 bases). The germline V and J ends were trimmed by 4 bases and 6 bases, with 12 bases remaining between them. The V gene's germline CDR1 is SGHTA and CDR2 FQGTGA. The CDR3 covers 13 residues. This CDR3 is CASSSQQGDGYTF. The CDR3 DNA follows: TGTGCCAGCAGCTCACAACAGGGTGATGGCTACACCTTC.

This clone came up once. The J gene is TRBJ2-5, the V gene TRBV7-2; no clear D gene. Germline CDR1 reads SGHTA; CDR2 reads FQGNSA. The CDR3 consists of 13 residues. Trimming took off 3 bases at V and 1 base at J, with 6 bases between the two ends. The chain's CDR3 is CASSFSPQETQYF. CDR3 bases: TGTGCCAGCAGCTTCTCCCCCCAAGAGACCCAGTACTTC.

The chain employs TRBV5-1 and TRBJ2-3; 9 bases fit TRBD2. The V gene's germline CDR1 is SGHRS and CDR2 YFSETQ. The V and J ends lost 3 bases and 5 bases, in that order; junction bases with no gene match: 16. This CDR3 is built from 18 residues. CDR3 DNA sequence: TGCGCCAGCAGCTCCGCCCTAGCGGGGTATAGGGCACAAGATACGCAGTATTTT. Translated, it gives CASSSALAGYRAQDTQYF.

V gene TRBV3-1 (or the pseudogene TRBV3-2) combines with J gene TRBJ1-6; weak D call: TRBD1 (5 bases). The ends were cut back, 1 base at V and 10 bases at J, with 14 bases in the middle. Germline CDR1 reads LGHDT; CDR2 reads YNNKEL (reference sequence). There are 15 residues in the CDR3. In DNA, the CDR3 is TGTGCCAGCAGCCAAGGAGGTCAGGGCGGCTCACCCCTCCACTTT. It translates to CASSQGGQGGSPLHF.

This clone was seen just once. This chain uses TRBV29-1 with TRBJ1-1, with 12 bases identical to TRBD1. Germline CDR1 and CDR2: SQVTM and ANQGSEA. The trim removed 6 bases at V and 4 bases at J, leaving 6 bases unmatched. The CDR3 extends over 14 amino acids. DNA for the CDR3: TGCAGCGTCCTCGGGGGACAGGGGGCCACTGAAGCTTTCTTT. Its protein is CSVLGGQGATEAFF.

The J gene is TRBJ1-6, the V gene TRBV7-2; 7 positions agree with TRBD1. Trimming removed 5 bases from V and 5 bases from J; junction bases left unmatched: 6. This CDR3 contains 15 residues. The germline CDR1 and CDR2 sequences are SGHTA and FQGNSA. This CDR3 reads CASSTYGTDNSPLHF. CDR3 bases: TGTGCCAGCAGCACGTACGGGACAGATAATTCACCCCTCCACTTT.

Here the CDR3 DNA reads TGTGCCAGCAGCAACTGTCGGGACTACAATGAGCAGTTCTTC. Protein: CASSNCRDYNEQFF. The chain is built from TRBV21-1 and TRBJ2-1; the table assigns TRBD2, which was not confirmed against the DNA. TRBV21-1 is listed as a pseudogene. This CDR3 has 14 amino acids.

V gene TRBV6-6 combines with J gene TRBJ2-1; 8 bases align to TRBD2. The germline V gene has CDR1 MNHNY and CDR2 SVGAGI (reference sequence). This CDR3 has 16 residues. With V trimmed by 8 bases and J by 0 bases, 9 bases remained unmatched. The CDR3 protein is CASWGPREGSYNEQFF. The CDR3 bases are TGTGCCAGCTGGGGTCCACGGGAGGGCTCCTACAATGAGCAGTTCTTC.

The CDR3 DNA reads as TGCGCCAGCAGTGGGGTGGCCTACAATGAGCAGTTCTTC. This codes for CASSGVAYNEQFF. The V gene is TRBV5-1, the J gene TRBJ2-1, with D unclear. The V end was cut by 5 bases, the J end by 2 bases, with 8 bases between. This CDR3 has 13 amino acids. Looked up from germline, CDR1 is SGHRS and CDR2 is YFSETQ.

J is TRBJ2-2 and V is TRBV2; TRBD2 matches at 8 bases. Germline CDR1 reads SNHLY; CDR2 reads FYNNEI. Trimming took 2 bases from V and 6 from J; bases not matched to a gene: 8. The CDR3 is 16 residues long. CDR3 region: CASSETRAGVAGELFF. The CDR3 DNA reads TGTGCCAGCAGTGAAACCCGAGCGGGAGTAGCCGGGGAGCTGTTTTTT. The full variable domain, with the rest looked up from reference TRBV2 and TRBJ2-2, is EPEVTQTPSHQVTQMGQEVILRCVPISNHLYFYWYRQILGQKVEFLVSFYNNEISEKSEIFDDQFSVERPDGSNFTLKIRSTKLEDSAMYFCASSETRAGVAGELFFGEGSRLTVL.

The CDR3 spells CASSLRAGNQPQHF. CDR3 nucleotide sequence: TGTGCCAGCAGTCTCAGGGCGGGCAATCAGCCCCAGCATTTT. The chain links TRBV6-5 to TRBJ1-5, with D tentatively TRBD1 (5 bases). The ends were cut back, 5 bases at V and 2 bases at J, with 10 bases in the middle. CDR1 and CDR2 (germline): MNHEY, SVGAGI. The CDR3 consists of 14 residues.

This chain joins TRBV15 and TRBJ2-5; no definite D call. The V and J ends lost 6 bases and 6 bases respectively, with 2 bases between them. The CDR3 sequence is 9 residues long. The germline CDR1 and CDR2 sequences are LNHNV and YYDKDF (reference sequence). CDR3 bases: TGTGCCACCAGGCAGACCCAGTACTTC. Translating it yields CATRQTQYF.